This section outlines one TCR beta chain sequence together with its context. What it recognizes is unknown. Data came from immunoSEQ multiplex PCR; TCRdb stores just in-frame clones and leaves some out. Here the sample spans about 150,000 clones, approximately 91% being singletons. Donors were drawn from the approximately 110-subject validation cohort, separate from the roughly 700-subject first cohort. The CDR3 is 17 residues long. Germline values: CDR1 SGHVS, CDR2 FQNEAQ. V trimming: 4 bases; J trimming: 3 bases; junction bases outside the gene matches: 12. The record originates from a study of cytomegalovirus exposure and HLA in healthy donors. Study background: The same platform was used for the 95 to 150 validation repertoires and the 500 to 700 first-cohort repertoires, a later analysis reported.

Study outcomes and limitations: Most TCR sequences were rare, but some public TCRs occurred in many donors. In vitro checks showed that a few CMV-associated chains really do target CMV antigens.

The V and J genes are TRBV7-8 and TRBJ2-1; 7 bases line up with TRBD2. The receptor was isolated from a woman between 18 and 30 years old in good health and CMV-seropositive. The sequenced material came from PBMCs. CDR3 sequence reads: CASSSPLGEGLYNEQFF. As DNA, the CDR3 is TGTGCCAGCAGCTCCCCTTTGGGGGAGGGCCTCTACAATGAGCAGTTCTTC.